The 14 T cell receptor beta chains below come from one sample, sequenced in a study of blood T cells in healthy people across ages. The use of a sample-barcoded 5' primer and a J-beta primer mix characterized a second PCR of about 7 to 12 cycles. TCRdb processed the 5' RACE reads anew with MiXCR; each CDR3 protein has one entry. Of about 1.6 million distinct CDR3 sequences detected, 34% appear once; the ten largest clones hold about 11%. Sequencing used blood. The origin of the receptors is a woman aged 25-40 years in good health.

V is TRBV28 and J is TRBJ2-4; D might be TRBD1 (5 bases). The J call is doubtful: the DNA matches TRBJ2-7 better. The CDR3 sequence is 17 residues long. Germline V gene lookup returns CDR1 MDHEN and CDR2 SYDVKM. The DNA for the CDR3 is TGTGCCAGCAGTGCTGACCCGGTTGGGGCCACTGGCTGCGAGCAGTACTTC. It is translated as CASSADPVGATGCEQYF.

This clonotype showed up just a few times. V gene TRBV10-1 combines with J gene TRBJ2-5; TRBD1 agrees at 9 bases. The DNA end is a closer match to TRBJ2-7, so the J assignment may be wrong. The CDR3 has 13 residues. Germline values: CDR1 WNHNN, CDR2 SYGVQD (reference sequence). DNA of the CDR3: TGCGCCAGCAGTGCCGGGACAGGGACCGAGCAGTACTTC. Amino acids: CASSAGTGTEQYF.

This clonotype was detected ten times or more. The chain carries TRBV30 and TRBJ2-5; D perhaps matches TRBD2 (7 bases). The germline V gene encodes CDR1 GTSNPN and CDR2 SVGIG (reference sequence). Trimming shortened V by 5 bases and J by 7 bases, and 20 bases separated the two germline ends. The CDR3 is 14 residues long. The CDR3 protein is CAWANSARGGTQYF. As DNA, the CDR3 is TGTGCCTGGGCGAATTCGGCTAGGGGGGGGACCCAGTACTTC.

Notes on this clonotype: Compared with germline, one end of the junction differs, possibly owing to a read error. The chain recombines TRBV6-1 with TRBJ1-2; tentatively, D is TRBD1 (5 bases). The V gene's germline CDR1 is MNHNS and CDR2 SASEGT. CDR3 length: 14 residues. CDR3 sequence (DNA): TGTGCCAGCAGGGAAGACAGAGCTAACTATGGCTACACCTTC. Translating it yields CASREDRANYGYTF.

CDR3 nucleotides: TGTGCCAGCGTACCCGGACTAGCGGGAGGTGAGCAGTTCTTC. Protein: CASVPGLAGGEQFF. The chain has TRBV28 and TRBJ2-1; 14 nucleotides match TRBD2. From germline, CDR1 is MDHEN and CDR2 SYDVKM. After removal of 8 bases from V and 9 bases from J, the junction contained 6 bases not matched to a gene. The CDR3 spans 14 residues.

The chain uses TRBV29-1 and TRBJ1-1; unclear D gene. Germline V gives CDR1 SQVTM, CDR2 ANQGSEA. This CDR3 has 13 residues. The V and J ends lost 6 bases and 1 base respectively, with 12 bases between them. CDR3 DNA: TGCAGCGTCTTTACCGGGCGGAACACTGAAGCTTTCTTT. This gives the protein CSVFTGRNTEAFF.

This clonotype came up a few times. The genes are TRBV20-1 and TRBJ2-5; TRBD2 matches 7 bases. Germline CDR1 reads DFQATT; CDR2 reads SNEGSKA (reference sequence). CDR3 length: 12 residues. The junction had 9 bases not matched to a gene; V was cut back by 3 bases and J by 11 bases. The CDR3 nucleotides are TGCAGTGCTAGCGGACTAGTGATCCAGCAGTACTTC. Encoded protein: CSASGLVIQQYF.

The V gene is TRBV2, the J gene TRBJ1-2; 9 nucleotides agree with TRBD1. Germline V gene sequence: CDR1 SNHLY, CDR2 FYNNEI. This CDR3 spans 14 amino acids. V shed 6 bases and J 4 bases; nucleotides not matched to a gene: 6. CDR3 in amino acids: CASSTQGARYGYTF. The CDR3 DNA reads TGTGCCAGCAGCACACAGGGGGCTCGCTATGGCTACACCTTC. The full variable domain, its missing parts supplied by reference TRBV2 and TRBJ1-2, is EPEVTQTPSHQVTQMGQEVILRCVPISNHLYFYWYRQILGQKVEFLVSFYNNEISEKSEIFDDQFSVERPDGSNFTLKIRSTKLEDSAMYFCASSTQGARYGYTFGSGTRLTVV.

The genes are TRBV12-3 or TRBV12-4 and TRBJ2-5, with TRBD1 matching over 8 bases. The CDR3 consists of 14 residues. The V gene end was trimmed by 6 bases and the J gene end by 0 bases; junction bases not matched to a gene: 3. The CDR3 loop is CASRWTGYQETQYF. In DNA form, the CDR3 reads TGTGCCAGCAGATGGACAGGGTACCAAGAGACCCAGTACTTC.

On this clonotype itself: At one boundary the junction diverges from the germline segment, which might be a read error. The V and J genes are TRBV2 and TRBJ2-7; D assignment may be TRBD1 or TRBD2 (5 bases each). CDR1 and CDR2 (germline): SNHLY, FYNNEI. The CDR3 consists of 16 residues. The CDR3 DNA sequence: TGTGCCAGCAGTGGGTCCGGGACCTTTAGCTCCTACGGGCAGTACTTC. It specifies CASSGSGTFSSYGQYF.

The rearrangement links TRBV20-1 to TRBJ2-5; maybe TRBD1 (6 bases). This CDR3 has 13 amino acids. V dropped 3 bases and J dropped 5 bases, with 13 bases sitting between them. CDR1 DFQATT and CDR2 SNEGSKA come from the germline V gene (reference sequence). The CDR3: CSASDTGLETQYF. In DNA, the CDR3 is TGCAGTGCTAGCGACACAGGGTTGGAGACCCAGTACTTC.

The chain uses TRBV6-5 and TRBJ2-2, with a tentative D call TRBD1 (5 bases). CDR3 size: 15 residues. Germline CDR1 and CDR2: MNHEY and SVGAGI. V shed 0 bases and J shed 1 base, with 6 bases lying between them. CDR3 in DNA: TGTGCCAGCAGTTACTCAGACAGGAACACCGGGGAGCTGTTTTTT. Amino acids: CASSYSDRNTGELFF.

Ten or more counts support this clonotype. This chain joins TRBV29-1 and TRBJ2-7; D gene uncertain. This CDR3 has 14 residues. Germline CDR1 is SQVTM and CDR2 is ANQGSEA. Deletions cut 2 bases from V and 3 bases from J, with 14 bases between. DNA for the CDR3: TGCAGCGTTGAACTATTCTCGGACGGCTACGAGCAGTACTTC. Translation: CSVELFSDGYEQYF.

This clonotype was recorded at least ten times. The chain combines TRBV20-1 with TRBJ2-7; TRBD2 is a possible D gene (5 bases). V lost 1 base, J lost 1 base, and 5 bases lay in between. Germline loops: CDR1 DFQATT, CDR2 SNEGSKA (reference sequence). This CDR3 comprises 12 residues. The chain's CDR3 is CSARGTSYEQYF. The CDR3 DNA follows: TGCAGTGCTAGAGGGACTTCCTACGAGCAGTACTTC.